Below, 8 T cell receptor beta chains from the same sample are listed, as sequenced in a study of T cell changes during pregnancy in multiple sclerosis. Using immunoSEQ multiplex PCR, the repertoire was profiled, and TCRdb retains in-frame clones only, with some absent. The sample yields tens of thousands of clones, about 91% seen once. Sequences were derived from CD4+ T cells from peripheral blood mononuclear cells, sampled in the third trimester of pregnancy. The receptors stem from a female donor with multiple sclerosis, enrolled in a pregnancy study.

CDR3 in amino acids: CASSLNARNTEAFF. The CDR3 DNA is TGTGCCAGCAGCTTAAATGCCAGGAACACTGAAGCTTTCTTT. The chain combines TRBV7-3 with TRBJ1-1; no definite D call. Trimming cost V 1 base and J 1 base, with 7 bases left between them. The CDR3 is made up of 14 amino acids. The germline V gene encodes CDR1 SGHTA and CDR2 FQGTGA.

V gene TRBV29-1 combines with J gene TRBJ1-2; the match to TRBD1 covers 9 bases. Germline trimming cut 6 bases from V and 4 bases from J; bases unmatched to any gene: 9. This CDR3 is 14 amino acids long. Germline CDR1 is SQVTM and CDR2 is ANQGSEA. The CDR3 is CSVGDREGGYGYTF. Here the CDR3 DNA reads TGCAGCGTAGGGGACAGGGAAGGGGGCTATGGCTACACCTTC.

V gene TRBV10-2 combines with J gene TRBJ2-1; 8 positions agree with TRBD2. The CDR3 sequence is 14 residues long. With 2 bases clipped from V and 8 bases from J, the junction kept 5 bases outside the gene matches. Germline values: CDR1 WSHSY, CDR2 SAAADI. CDR3 nucleotides: TGCGCCAGCAGTGAGCGGGGGGGCCGCGATGAGCAGTTCTTC. Amino acid sequence: CASSERGGRDEQFF.

This clone occurred a few times. This chain uses TRBV10-1 with TRBJ1-5; 10 bases map to TRBD1. Germline values: CDR1 WNHNN, CDR2 SYGVQD (reference sequence). The CDR3 loop spans 14 amino acids. The V gene end was trimmed by 9 bases and the J gene end by 5 bases; junction bases not matched to a gene: 7. CDR3 loop: CARPGQGSDQPQHF. The CDR3 region has the DNA TGCGCCAGGCCGGGACAGGGGTCTGATCAGCCCCAGCATTTT.

The chain combines TRBV18 with TRBJ2-2; the D gene is possibly TRBD1 (5 bases). V lost 2 bases, J lost 1 base, and 8 bases lay in between. The CDR3 is made up of 15 amino acids. Germline V gives CDR1 KGHSH, CDR2 LQKENI. This CDR3 is CASSPDRLNTGELFF. The CDR3, as DNA: TGTGCCAGCTCACCAGACAGACTGAACACCGGGGAGCTGTTTTTT.

The V gene is TRBV5-1, the J gene TRBJ1-3; no clear D gene. Germline loops: CDR1 SGHRS, CDR2 YFSETQ. The germline V and J ends were trimmed by 4 bases and 7 bases, with 12 bases remaining between them. The CDR3 is made up of 13 amino acids. The CDR3 sequence: CASSLDSANTIYF. The CDR3 coding sequence is TGCGCCAGCAGCCTCGATTCTGCGAACACCATATATTTT.

A single count supports this clone. J is TRBJ2-4 and V is TRBV5-6, with 10 nucleotides matching TRBD2. Per the germline V gene, CDR1 is SGHDT and CDR2 is YYEEEE. The CDR3 has 14 residues. J lost 8 bases, V lost 0 bases, and 2 bases had no gene match. The CDR3 sequence is CASSLASGGDIQYF. The CDR3 DNA reads TGTGCCAGCAGCTTGGCTAGCGGGGGAGACATTCAGTACTTC.

The gene calls are TRBV30 and TRBJ1-1; maybe TRBD1 (5 bases). Germline loops: CDR1 GTSNPN, CDR2 SVGIG (reference sequence). The CDR3 has 13 residues. The V and J ends lost 3 bases and 9 bases respectively, with 17 bases between them. The CDR3 sequence: CAWSLQGFGKAFF. The CDR3 nucleotides read TGTGCCTGGAGCCTCCAGGGTTTTGGTAAAGCTTTCTTT.